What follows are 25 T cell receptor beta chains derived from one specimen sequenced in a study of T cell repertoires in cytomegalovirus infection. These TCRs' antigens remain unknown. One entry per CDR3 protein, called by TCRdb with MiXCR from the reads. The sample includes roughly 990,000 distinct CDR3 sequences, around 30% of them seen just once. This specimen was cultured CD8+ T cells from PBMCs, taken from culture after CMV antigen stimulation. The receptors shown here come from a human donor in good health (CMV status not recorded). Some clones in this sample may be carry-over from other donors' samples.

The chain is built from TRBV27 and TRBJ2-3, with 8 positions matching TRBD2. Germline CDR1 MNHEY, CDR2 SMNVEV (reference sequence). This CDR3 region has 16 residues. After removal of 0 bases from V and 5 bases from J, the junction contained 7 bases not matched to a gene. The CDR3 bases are TGTGCCAGCAGTTTATCAGGCGGGGGGCGACGAGATACGCAGTATTTT. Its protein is CASSLSGGGRRDTQYF.

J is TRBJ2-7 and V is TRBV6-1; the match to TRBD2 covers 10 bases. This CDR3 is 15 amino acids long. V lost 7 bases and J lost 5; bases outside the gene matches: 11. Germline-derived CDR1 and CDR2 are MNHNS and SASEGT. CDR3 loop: CASTPLLAGYDEQYF. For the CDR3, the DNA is TGTGCCAGCACCCCATTACTAGCGGGGTATGACGAGCAGTACTTC.

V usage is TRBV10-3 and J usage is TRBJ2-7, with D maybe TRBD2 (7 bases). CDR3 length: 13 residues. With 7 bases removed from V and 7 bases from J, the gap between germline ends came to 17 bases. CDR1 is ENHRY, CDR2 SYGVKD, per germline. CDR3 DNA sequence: TGTGCCATCATTGGCAGGGGAGGGTGGGAGCAGTACTTC. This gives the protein CAIIGRGGWEQYF.

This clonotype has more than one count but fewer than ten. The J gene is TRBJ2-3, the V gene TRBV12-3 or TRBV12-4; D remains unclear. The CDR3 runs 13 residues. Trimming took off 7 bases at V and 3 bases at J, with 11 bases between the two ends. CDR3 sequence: CASTGHTTDTQYF. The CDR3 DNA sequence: TGTGCCAGCACGGGCCATACTACAGATACGCAGTATTTT.

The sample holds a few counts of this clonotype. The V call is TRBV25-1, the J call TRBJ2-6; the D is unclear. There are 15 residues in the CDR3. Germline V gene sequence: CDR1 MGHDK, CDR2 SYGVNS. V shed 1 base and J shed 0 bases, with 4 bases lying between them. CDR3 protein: CASSEWSSGANVLTF. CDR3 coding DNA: TGTGCCAGCAGTGAATGGAGCTCTGGGGCCAACGTCCTGACTTTC. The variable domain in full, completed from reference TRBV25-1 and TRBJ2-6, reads EADIYQTPRYLVIGTGKKITLECSQTMGHDKMYWYQQDPGMELHLIHYSYGVNSTEKGDLSSESTVSRIRTEHFPLTLESARPSHTSQYLCASSEWSSGANVLTFGAGSRLTVL.

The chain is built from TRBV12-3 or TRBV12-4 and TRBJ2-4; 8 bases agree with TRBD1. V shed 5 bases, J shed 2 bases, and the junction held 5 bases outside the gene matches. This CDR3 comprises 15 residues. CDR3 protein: CASSGQGLSKNIQYF. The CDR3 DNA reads TGTGCCAGCAGTGGACAGGGTTTATCCAAAAACATTCAGTACTTC.

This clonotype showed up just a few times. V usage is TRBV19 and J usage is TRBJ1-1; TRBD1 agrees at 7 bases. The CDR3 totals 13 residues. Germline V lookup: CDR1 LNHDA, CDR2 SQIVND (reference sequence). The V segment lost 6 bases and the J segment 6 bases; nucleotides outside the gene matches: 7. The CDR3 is CASRTGTFAEAFF. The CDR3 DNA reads TGTGCCAGTAGGACAGGGACCTTCGCTGAAGCTTTCTTT.

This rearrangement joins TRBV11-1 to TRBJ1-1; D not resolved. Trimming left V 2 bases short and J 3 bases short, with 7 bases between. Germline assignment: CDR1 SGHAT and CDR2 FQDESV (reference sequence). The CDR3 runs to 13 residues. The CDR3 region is CASSLKVDTEAFF. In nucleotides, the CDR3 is TGTGCCAGCAGCTTAAAGGTCGACACTGAAGCTTTCTTT.

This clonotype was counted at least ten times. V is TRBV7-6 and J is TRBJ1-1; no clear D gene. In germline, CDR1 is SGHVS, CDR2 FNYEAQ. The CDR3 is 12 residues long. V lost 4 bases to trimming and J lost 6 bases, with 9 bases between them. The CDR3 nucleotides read TGTGCCAGCAGCTCCAAGCCGGCTGAAGCTTTCTTT. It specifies CASSSKPAEAFF.

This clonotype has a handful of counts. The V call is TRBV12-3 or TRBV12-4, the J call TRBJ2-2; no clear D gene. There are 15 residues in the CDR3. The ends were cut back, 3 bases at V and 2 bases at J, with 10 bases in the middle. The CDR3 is CASSLPEDNTGELFF. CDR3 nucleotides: TGTGCCAGCAGTTTGCCCGAAGACAACACCGGGGAGCTGTTTTTT.

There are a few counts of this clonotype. Here the CDR3 DNA reads TGTGCCAGTAGTACCTCCTGGACGGCAATGAACACTGAAGCTTTCTTT. Amino acids: CASSTSWTAMNTEAFF. The chain has TRBV19 and TRBJ1-1; D is undetermined. The germline V and J ends were trimmed by 4 bases and 0 bases, with 15 bases remaining between them. Germline V lookup: CDR1 LNHDA, CDR2 SQIVND (reference sequence). This CDR3 spans 16 amino acids.

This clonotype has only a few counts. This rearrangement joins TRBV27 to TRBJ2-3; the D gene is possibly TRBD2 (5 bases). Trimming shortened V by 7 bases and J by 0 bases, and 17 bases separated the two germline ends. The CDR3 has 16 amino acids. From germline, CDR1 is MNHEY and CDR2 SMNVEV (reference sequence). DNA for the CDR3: TGTGCCAGCACCCCCGGGTTAGCGATGAGCACAGATACGCAGTATTTT. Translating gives CASTPGLAMSTDTQYF.

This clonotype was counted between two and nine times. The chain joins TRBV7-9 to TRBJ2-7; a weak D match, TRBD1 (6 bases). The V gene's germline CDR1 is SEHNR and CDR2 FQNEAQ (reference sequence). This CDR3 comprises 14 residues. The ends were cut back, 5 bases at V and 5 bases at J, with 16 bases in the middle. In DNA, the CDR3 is TGTGCCAGCAGCGCAGACAGGCCGACTGACGAGCAGTACTTC. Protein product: CASSADRPTDEQYF.

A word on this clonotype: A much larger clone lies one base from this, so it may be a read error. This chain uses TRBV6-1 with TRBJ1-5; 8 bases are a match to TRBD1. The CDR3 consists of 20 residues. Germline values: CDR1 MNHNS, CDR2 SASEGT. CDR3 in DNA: TGTGCCAACAGTGAAAGGGACAGGAGTTATAGCCGGGTGTCGTATCAGCCCCAGCATTTT. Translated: CANSERDRSYSRVSYQPQHF.

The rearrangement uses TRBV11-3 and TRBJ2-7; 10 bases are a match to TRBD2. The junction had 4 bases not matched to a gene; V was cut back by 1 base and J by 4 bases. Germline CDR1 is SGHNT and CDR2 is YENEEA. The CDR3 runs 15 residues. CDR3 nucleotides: TGTGCCAGCAGCTTAGTTTTAGCGGGGGGTTACGAGCAGTACGTC. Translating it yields CASSLVLAGGYEQYV.

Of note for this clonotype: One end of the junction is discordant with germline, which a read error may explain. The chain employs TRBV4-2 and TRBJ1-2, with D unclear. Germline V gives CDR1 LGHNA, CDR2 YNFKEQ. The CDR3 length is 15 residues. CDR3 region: CASSQVTAPNNGYTF. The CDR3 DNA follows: TGTGCCAGCAGCCAAGTGACGGCCCCTAACAATGGCTACACCTTC.

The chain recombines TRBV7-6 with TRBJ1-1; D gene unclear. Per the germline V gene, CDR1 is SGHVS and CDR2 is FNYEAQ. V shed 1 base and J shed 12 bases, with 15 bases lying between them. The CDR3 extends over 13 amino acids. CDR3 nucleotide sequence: TGTGCCAGCAGCTTAGAATGGCCTGGCCCGTCTTTCTTT. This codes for CASSLEWPGPSFF.

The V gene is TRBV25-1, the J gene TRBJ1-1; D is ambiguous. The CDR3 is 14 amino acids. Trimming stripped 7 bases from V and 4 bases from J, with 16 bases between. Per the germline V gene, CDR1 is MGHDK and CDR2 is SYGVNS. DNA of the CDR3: TGTGCCAGCAAAGAACGCGGTTTTAGCACTGAAGCTTTCTTT. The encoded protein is CASKERGFSTEAFF.

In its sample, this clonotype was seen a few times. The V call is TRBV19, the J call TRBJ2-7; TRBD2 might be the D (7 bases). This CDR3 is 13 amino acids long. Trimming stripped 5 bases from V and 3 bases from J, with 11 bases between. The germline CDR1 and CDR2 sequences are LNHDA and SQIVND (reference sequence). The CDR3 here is CASSGEGGYEQYF. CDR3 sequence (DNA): TGTGCCAGTAGTGGGGAGGGGGGCTACGAGCAGTACTTC.

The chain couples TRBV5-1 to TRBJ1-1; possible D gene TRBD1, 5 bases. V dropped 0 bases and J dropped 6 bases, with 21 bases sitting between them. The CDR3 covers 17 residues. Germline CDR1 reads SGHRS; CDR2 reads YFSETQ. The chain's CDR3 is CASSLALWDHGGAEAFF. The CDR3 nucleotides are TGCGCCAGCAGCTTGGCCTTGTGGGACCACGGAGGGGCTGAAGCTTTCTTT.

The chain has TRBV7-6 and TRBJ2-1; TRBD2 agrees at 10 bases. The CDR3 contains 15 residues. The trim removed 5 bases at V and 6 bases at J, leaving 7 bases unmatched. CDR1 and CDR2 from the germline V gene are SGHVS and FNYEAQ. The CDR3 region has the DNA TGTGCCAGCAGCCCTAGCGGGGGAGTGGGCAATGAGCAGTTCTTC. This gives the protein CASSPSGGVGNEQFF.

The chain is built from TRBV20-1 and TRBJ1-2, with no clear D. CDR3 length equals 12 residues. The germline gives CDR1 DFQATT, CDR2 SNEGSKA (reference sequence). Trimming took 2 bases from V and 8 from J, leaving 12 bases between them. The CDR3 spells CSARPPRLGYTF. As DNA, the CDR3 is TGCAGTGCTAGACCCCCCCGACTAGGCTACACCTTC.

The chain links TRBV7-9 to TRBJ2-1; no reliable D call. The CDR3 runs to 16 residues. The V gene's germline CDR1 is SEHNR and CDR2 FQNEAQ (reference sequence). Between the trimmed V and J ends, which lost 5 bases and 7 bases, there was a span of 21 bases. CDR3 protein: CASSQPTWAAKNEQFF. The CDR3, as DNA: TGTGCCAGCAGCCAACCCACGTGGGCCGCGAAAAATGAGCAGTTCTTC.

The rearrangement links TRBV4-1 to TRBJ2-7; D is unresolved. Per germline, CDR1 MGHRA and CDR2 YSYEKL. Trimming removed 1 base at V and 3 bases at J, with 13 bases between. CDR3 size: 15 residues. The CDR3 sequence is CASSQAAEIIYEQYF. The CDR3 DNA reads TGCGCCAGCAGCCAAGCGGCGGAAATAATCTACGAGCAGTACTTC.

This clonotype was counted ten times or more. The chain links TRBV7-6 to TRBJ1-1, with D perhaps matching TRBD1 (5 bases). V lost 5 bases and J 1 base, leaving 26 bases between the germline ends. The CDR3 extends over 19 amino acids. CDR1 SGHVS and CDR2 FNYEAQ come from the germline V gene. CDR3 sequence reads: CASSPLRGGVGWSNTEAFF. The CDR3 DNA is TGTGCCAGCAGCCCCCTAAGGGGTGGGGTGGGGTGGTCGAACACTGAAGCTTTCTTT.